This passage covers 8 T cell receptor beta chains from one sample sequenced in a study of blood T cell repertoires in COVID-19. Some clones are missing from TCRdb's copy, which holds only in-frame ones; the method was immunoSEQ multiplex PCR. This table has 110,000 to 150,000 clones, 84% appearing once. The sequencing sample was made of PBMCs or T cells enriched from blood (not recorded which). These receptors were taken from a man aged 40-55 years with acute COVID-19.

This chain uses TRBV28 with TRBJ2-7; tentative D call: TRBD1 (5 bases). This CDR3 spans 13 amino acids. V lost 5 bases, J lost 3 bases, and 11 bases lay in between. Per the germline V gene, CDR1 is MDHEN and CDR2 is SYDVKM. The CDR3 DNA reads TGTGCCAGCAGTCCCTCGACAGACTACGAGCAGTACTTC. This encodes CASSPSTDYEQYF.

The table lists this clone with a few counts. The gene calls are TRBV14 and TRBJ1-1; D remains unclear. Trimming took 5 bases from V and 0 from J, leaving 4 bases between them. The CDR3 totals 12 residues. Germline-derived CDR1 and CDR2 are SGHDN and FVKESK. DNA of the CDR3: TGTGCCAGCAGCGCGGTGAACACTGAAGCTTTCTTT. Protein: CASSAVNTEAFF.

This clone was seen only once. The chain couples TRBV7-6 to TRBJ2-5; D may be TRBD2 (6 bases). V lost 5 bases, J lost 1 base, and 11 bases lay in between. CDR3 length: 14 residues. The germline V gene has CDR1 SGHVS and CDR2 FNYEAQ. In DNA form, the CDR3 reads TGTGCCAGCAGCCGGGGGTTTGGCCAAGAGACCCAGTACTTC. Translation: CASSRGFGQETQYF.

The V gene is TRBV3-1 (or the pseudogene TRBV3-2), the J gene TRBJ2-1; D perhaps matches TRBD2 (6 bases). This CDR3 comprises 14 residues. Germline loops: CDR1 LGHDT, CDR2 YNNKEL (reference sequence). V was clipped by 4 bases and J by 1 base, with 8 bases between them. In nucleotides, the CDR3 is TGTGCCAGCAGCCCGGGGGAATCCTACAATGAGCAGTTCTTC. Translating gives CASSPGESYNEQFF.

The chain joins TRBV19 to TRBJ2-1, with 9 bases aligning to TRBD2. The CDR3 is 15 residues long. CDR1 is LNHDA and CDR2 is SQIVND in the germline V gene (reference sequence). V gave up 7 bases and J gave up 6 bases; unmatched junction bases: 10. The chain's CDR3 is CASTRGLAPSNEQFF. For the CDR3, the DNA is TGTGCCAGTACCCGGGGACTAGCCCCGAGCAATGAGCAGTTCTTC.

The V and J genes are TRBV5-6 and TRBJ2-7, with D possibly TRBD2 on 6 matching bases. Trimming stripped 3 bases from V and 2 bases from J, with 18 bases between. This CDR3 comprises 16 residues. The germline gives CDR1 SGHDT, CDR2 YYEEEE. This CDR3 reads CASSSAGGGNTYEQYF. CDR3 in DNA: TGTGCCAGCAGCTCCGCCGGAGGCGGGAATACCTACGAGCAGTACTTC.

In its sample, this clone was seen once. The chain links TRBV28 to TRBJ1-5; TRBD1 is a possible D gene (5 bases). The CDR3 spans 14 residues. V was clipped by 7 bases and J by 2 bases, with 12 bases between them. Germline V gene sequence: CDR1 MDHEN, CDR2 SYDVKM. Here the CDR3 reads CASTSLGGNQPQHF. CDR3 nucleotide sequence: TGTGCCAGCACCTCTTTAGGGGGCAATCAGCCCCAGCATTTT.

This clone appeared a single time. CDR3 in amino acids: CASSAGTGPNEKLFF. As DNA, the CDR3 is TGCGCCAGCAGTGCCGGGACAGGGCCTAATGAAAAACTGTTTTTT. The chain is built from TRBV10-2 and TRBJ1-4, with 9 bases identical to TRBD1. After removal of 4 bases from V and 3 bases from J, the junction contained 3 bases not matched to a gene. Germline values: CDR1 WSHSY, CDR2 SAAADI. The CDR3 sequence is 15 residues long.